The 25 T cell receptor beta chains below were found in one sample sequenced in a study of shared clonotypes between healthy human individuals. Assay: immunoSEQ multiplex PCR; the TCRdb copy retains only in-frame clones and omits some. The sample lists just over 2,000,000 clones; roughly 94% were seen once. The sequenced sample was naive CD4+ T cells sorted from blood. Subset noted: CD45RA+ positively selected. All receptors come from a young man in good health.

To note about this clone: The sample holds other DNA sequences that translate to the same CDR3. The rearrangement links TRBV10-3 to TRBJ2-7, with TRBD2 identical over 11 bases. Germline CDR1 and CDR2: ENHRY and SYGVKD. The CDR3 runs 14 residues. V lost 3 bases, J lost 4 bases, and 2 bases stayed unmatched. CDR3: CAISEGTSGYEQYF. For the CDR3, the DNA is TGTGCCATCAGTGAAGGGACTAGCGGTTACGAGCAGTACTTC.

The chain has TRBV4-3 and TRBJ2-1; 7 positions match TRBD2. The CDR3 covers 15 residues. V shed 4 bases, J shed 7 bases, and the junction held 10 bases outside the gene matches. Germline V gene lookup returns CDR1 LGHNA and CDR2 YSLEER. CDR3 sequence reads: CASSLKRASGNEQFF. The CDR3 coding sequence is TGCGCCAGCAGCCTGAAAAGGGCTAGCGGAAATGAGCAGTTCTTC.

The genes are TRBV4-3 and TRBJ2-3, with 7 nucleotides matching TRBD2. This CDR3 has 16 amino acids. The germline gives CDR1 LGHNA, CDR2 YSLEER. V lost 4 bases to trimming and J lost 0 bases; unmatched junction nucleotides: 7. In DNA, the CDR3 is TGCGCCAGCAGCCGCTTAGCGGGTTCTAGCACAGATACGCAGTATTTT. Protein sequence: CASSRLAGSSTDTQYF.

The rearrangement uses TRBV6-1 and TRBJ2-1; D unclear. CDR3 length: 10 amino acids. Germline-derived CDR1 and CDR2 are MNHNS and SASEGT. V lost 10 bases to trimming and J lost 7 bases, with 8 bases between them. The CDR3 loop reads CATLWNEQFF. DNA for the CDR3: TGTGCCACCCTTTGGAATGAGCAGTTCTTC.

On this clone: This same CDR3 is encoded by further DNA sequences in the sample. V and J are TRBV7-2 and TRBJ1-2, with a tentative D call TRBD1 (6 bases). The V and J ends lost 1 base and 0 bases respectively, with 6 bases between them. From germline, CDR1 is SGHTA and CDR2 FQGNSA. There are 14 residues in the CDR3. The CDR3 region is CASSLGTANYGYTF. Here the CDR3 DNA reads TGTGCCAGCAGCTTAGGGACAGCTAACTATGGCTACACCTTC.

With regard to this clone: The junction departs from the called germline gene at one end, perhaps through a read error. Other nucleotide sequences in the sample specify the same CDR3. The CDR3 is CASSLSGAGGGNTIYF. CDR3 DNA: TGTGCTAGCAGCTTATCAGGGGCCGGAGGTGGAAACACCATATATTTT. This chain links TRBV7-9 with TRBJ1-3; D is perhaps TRBD1 (6 bases). Germline values: CDR1 SEHNR, CDR2 FQNEAQ (reference sequence). The CDR3 runs to 16 residues.

The chain links TRBV7-9 to TRBJ1-5, with a tentative D call TRBD1 (6 bases). The CDR3 covers 14 residues. V lost 1 base and J 5 bases, leaving 9 bases between the germline ends. From germline, CDR1 is SEHNR and CDR2 FQNEAQ (reference sequence). The CDR3 nucleotides read TGTGCCAGCAGCTTAGGACAGGTCGATCAGCCCCAGCATTTT. Encoded protein: CASSLGQVDQPQHF.

J is TRBJ1-2 and V is TRBV6-6; D is undetermined. The CDR3 extends over 14 amino acids. Deletions cut 8 bases from V and 0 bases from J, with 13 bases between. Looked up from germline, CDR1 is MNHNY and CDR2 is SVGAGI (reference sequence). The chain's CDR3 is CASGTTSPNYGYTF. CDR3 coding DNA: TGTGCCAGCGGAACAACGTCACCTAACTATGGCTACACCTTC.

The V call is TRBV7-8, the J call TRBJ1-1; D gene uncertain. The CDR3 loop spans 13 amino acids. With 5 bases removed from V and 4 bases from J, the gap between germline ends came to 11 bases. The germline CDR1 and CDR2 sequences are SGHVS and FQNEAQ. CDR3 sequence (DNA): TGTGCCAGCAGCCCTGGGGAAGGCACTGAAGCTTTCTTT. Its protein is CASSPGEGTEAFF.

The rearrangement uses TRBV5-1 and TRBJ1-6; 7 bases line up with TRBD1. V was pared by 4 bases and J by 6 bases, with 7 bases of the junction left unmatched. The CDR3 runs 15 residues. Germline-derived CDR1 and CDR2 are SGHRS and YFSETQ. The CDR3: CASSEQGPPNSPLHF. The CDR3 nucleotides read TGCGCCAGCAGCGAACAGGGGCCCCCTAATTCACCCCTCCACTTT. The whole variable domain, filled in from reference TRBV5-1 and TRBJ1-6, reads KAGVTQTPRYLIKTRGQQVTLSCSPISGHRSVSWYQQTPGQGLQFLFEYFSETQRNKGNFPGRFSGRQFSNSRSEMNVSTLELGDSALYLCASSEQGPPNSPLHFGNGTRLTVT.

V is TRBV28 and J is TRBJ1-4, with 9 bases lining up with TRBD1. The V segment lost 5 bases and the J segment 8 bases; nucleotides outside the gene matches: 9. CDR1 MDHEN and CDR2 SYDVKM come from the germline V gene. CDR3 size: 15 residues. The CDR3 DNA sequence: TGTGCCAGCAGTGTAAGGGGACAGGGAGGAGAAAAACTGTTTTTT. Translating gives CASSVRGQGGEKLFF.

This clone was recorded once. The chain joins TRBV30 to TRBJ1-1; no clear D. V was cut by 0 bases and J by 1 base, with 12 bases left in between. This CDR3 contains 15 residues. CDR1 GTSNPN and CDR2 SVGIG come from the germline V gene (reference sequence). CDR3 loop: CAWSVLTASNTEAFF. Here the CDR3 DNA reads TGTGCCTGGAGTGTACTCACAGCCTCGAACACTGAAGCTTTCTTT. The full variable domain, its missing parts supplied by reference TRBV30 and TRBJ1-1, is SQTIHQWPATLVQPVGSPLSLECTVEGTSNPNLYWYRQAAGRGLQLLFYSVGIGQISSEVPQNLSASRPQDRQFILSSKKLLLSDSGFYLCAWSVLTASNTEAFFGQGTRLTVV.

This sequence joins TRBV30 and TRBJ2-2; TRBD1 agrees at 9 bases. V shed 4 bases and J 9 bases; nucleotides not matched to a gene: 9. This CDR3 spans 14 amino acids. Germline CDR1 reads GTSNPN; CDR2 reads SVGIG (reference sequence). The CDR3 region has the DNA TGTGCCTGGACCCTACAGGGGGCTGGCCGGGAGCTGTTTTTT. Protein: CAWTLQGAGRELFF.

V gene TRBV25-1 combines with J gene TRBJ2-1, with a tentative D call TRBD2 (5 bases). Trimming stripped 6 bases from V and 9 bases from J, with 12 bases between. Per germline, CDR1 MGHDK and CDR2 SYGVNS. The CDR3 is 12 amino acids. CDR3 protein: CASRLGVGEQFF. The CDR3 bases are TGTGCCAGCAGACTCGGGGTTGGTGAGCAGTTCTTC.

Concerning this clone: The identical CDR3 is also encoded by other nucleotide sequences in the sample. The chain is built from TRBV11-2 and TRBJ1-1; D gene ambiguous. V dropped 5 bases and J dropped 1 base, with 8 bases sitting between them. This CDR3 has 13 residues. Germline V gene lookup returns CDR1 SGHAT and CDR2 FQNNGV. The CDR3 loop reads CASSLGGNTEAFF. CDR3 bases: TGTGCCAGCAGCCTGGGCGGGAACACTGAAGCTTTCTTT. Variable domain in full (rest from reference TRBV11-2 and TRBJ1-1): EAGVAQSPRYKIIEKRQSVAFWCNPISGHATLYWYQQILGQGPKLLIQFQNNGVVDDSQLPKDRFSAERLKGVDSTLKIQPAKLEDSAVYLCASSLGGNTEAFFGQGTRLTVV.

Concerning this clone itself: The sample contains more than one DNA sequence encoding this CDR3. CDR3 bases: TGCAGCGCGCGAGTCGGCGGGAACACCGGGGAGCTGTTTTTT. It codes for CSARVGGNTGELFF. This sequence joins TRBV29-1 and TRBJ2-2, with D hard to call. Trimming cost V 7 bases and J 1 base, with 13 bases left between them. From germline, CDR1 is SQVTM and CDR2 ANQGSEA. The CDR3 is 14 amino acids.

The CDR3 reads CASSLDREGLKGYTF. CDR3 nucleotide sequence: TGCGCCAGCAGCCTCGACAGGGAAGGTTTGAAAGGCTACACCTTC. The chain recombines TRBV5-1 with TRBJ1-2, with 7 bases lining up with TRBD1. V gave up 4 bases and J gave up 8 bases; unmatched junction bases: 14. The length of the CDR3 is 15 residues. Looked up from germline, CDR1 is SGHRS and CDR2 is YFSETQ.

The V and J genes are TRBV15 and TRBJ2-1; D possibly corresponds to TRBD1 (6 bases). The CDR3 sequence is 14 residues long. Germline CDR1 and CDR2: LNHNV and YYDKDF (reference sequence). Trimming stripped 6 bases from V and 4 bases from J, with 13 bases between. CDR3 amino acids: CATREGVIYNEQFF. CDR3 DNA: TGTGCCACCAGAGAGGGGGTAATTTACAATGAGCAGTTCTTC. Full variable domain (rest looked up from reference TRBV15 and TRBJ2-1): DAMVIQNPRYQVTQFGKPVTLSCSQTLNHNVMYWYQQKSSQAPKLLFHYYDKDFNNEADTPDNFQSRRPNTSFCFLDIRSPGLGDTAMYLCATREGVIYNEQFFGPGTRLTVL.

The chain combines TRBV18 with TRBJ2-2, with D possibly TRBD2 on 5 matching bases. This CDR3 has 16 amino acids. V shed 5 bases and J shed 3 bases, with 16 bases lying between them. CDR1 KGHSH and CDR2 LQKENI come from the germline V gene. The CDR3 reads CASSRLRLADTGELFF. CDR3 DNA sequence: TGTGCCAGCTCAAGACTTAGGCTAGCCGACACCGGGGAGCTGTTTTTT.

This chain connects TRBV28 to TRBJ2-5, with D tentatively TRBD1 (6 bases). CDR1 and CDR2 from the germline V gene are MDHEN and SYDVKM. The CDR3 sequence is 16 residues long. V lost 3 bases and J lost 5, with 19 bases in between. CDR3 sequence (DNA): TGTGCCAGCAGTTTTAAGAGGGGGAAGGTTGTGGAGACCCAGTACTTC. This codes for CASSFKRGKVVETQYF.

The rearrangement links TRBV18 to TRBJ2-3; D unresolved. Trimming pared 3 bases from V and 6 bases from J, leaving 10 bases between. The CDR3 sequence is 13 residues long. Germline CDR1 and CDR2: KGHSH and LQKENI. The CDR3 protein is CASSPWGSDTQYF. CDR3 nucleotides: TGTGCCAGCTCACCTTGGGGATCGGATACGCAGTATTTT.

The chain combines TRBV2 with TRBJ1-5, with TRBD1 as a possible D gene (5 bases). The CDR3 is 14 amino acids. V gave up 4 bases and J gave up 5 bases, with 12 bases separating them. From germline, CDR1 is SNHLY and CDR2 FYNNEI. In nucleotides, the CDR3 is TGTGCCAGCAGTGGTCTACGGGGGGATCAGCCCCAGCATTTT. It codes for CASSGLRGDQPQHF.

The J gene is TRBJ1-2, the V gene TRBV30, with D tentatively TRBD1 (6 bases). The CDR3 consists of 11 residues. V lost 5 bases, J lost 5 bases, and 9 bases lay in between. Germline V gene sequence: CDR1 GTSNPN, CDR2 SVGIG (reference sequence). In DNA form, the CDR3 reads TGTGCCTGGTTCAGGGGTTATGGCTACACCTTC. Its protein is CAWFRGYGYTF.

The chain couples TRBV6-1 to TRBJ1-5; 11 bases align to TRBD1. The CDR3 is 18 residues long. V was pared by 2 bases and J by 1 base, with 7 bases of the junction left unmatched. CDR1 is MNHNS, CDR2 SASEGT, per germline. The CDR3 sequence: CASSEWDRGMASNQPQHF. The CDR3 DNA sequence: TGTGCCAGCAGTGAATGGGACAGGGGGATGGCGAGCAATCAGCCCCAGCATTTT.

The chain is built from TRBV5-4 and TRBJ2-5, with a tentative D call TRBD1 (11 bases). Trimming removed 4 bases from V and 2 bases from J, with 27 bases in between. There are 19 residues in the CDR3. In germline, CDR1 is SGHNT, CDR2 YYREEE (reference sequence). CDR3 sequence: CASSQDRGLAGDGQETQYF. CDR3 bases: TGTGCCAGCAGCCAGGACAGGGGGCTAGCGGGAGATGGGCAAGAGACCCAGTACTTC. Full variable domain (missing parts from reference TRBV5-4 and TRBJ2-5): ETGVTQSPTHLIKTRGQQVTLRCSSQSGHNTVSWYQQALGQGPQFIFQYYREEENGRGNFPPRFSGLQFPNYSSELNVNALELDDSALYLCASSQDRGLAGDGQETQYFGPGTRLLVL.